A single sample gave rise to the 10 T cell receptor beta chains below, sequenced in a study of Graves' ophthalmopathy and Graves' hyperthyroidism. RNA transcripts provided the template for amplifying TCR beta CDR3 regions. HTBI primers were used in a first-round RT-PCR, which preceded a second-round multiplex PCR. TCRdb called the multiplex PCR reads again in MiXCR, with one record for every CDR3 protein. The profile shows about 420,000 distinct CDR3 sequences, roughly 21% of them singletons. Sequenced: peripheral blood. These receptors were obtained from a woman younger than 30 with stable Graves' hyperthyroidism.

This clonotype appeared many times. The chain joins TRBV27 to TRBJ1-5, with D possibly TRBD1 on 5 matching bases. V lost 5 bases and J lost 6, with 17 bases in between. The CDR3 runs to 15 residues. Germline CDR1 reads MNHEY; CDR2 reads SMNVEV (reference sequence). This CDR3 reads CASSEAGYGSQPQHF. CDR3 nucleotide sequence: TGTGCCAGCAGTGAGGCAGGGTATGGGAGTCAGCCCCAGCATTTT.

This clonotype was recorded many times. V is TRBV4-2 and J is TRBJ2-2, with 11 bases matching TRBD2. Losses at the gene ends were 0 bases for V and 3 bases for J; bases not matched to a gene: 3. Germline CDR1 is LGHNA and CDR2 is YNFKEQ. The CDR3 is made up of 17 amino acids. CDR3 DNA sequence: TGTGCCAGCAGCCAAGATTTAGCGGGAGGGGACACCGGGGAGCTGTTTTTT. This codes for CASSQDLAGGDTGELFF.

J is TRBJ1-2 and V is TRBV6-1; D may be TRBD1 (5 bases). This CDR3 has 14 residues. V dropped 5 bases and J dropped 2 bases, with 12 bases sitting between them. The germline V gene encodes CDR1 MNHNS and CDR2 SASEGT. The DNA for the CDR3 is TGTGCCAGCAGTCCTTCAGGGTTAAACTATGGCTACACCTTC. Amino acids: CASSPSGLNYGYTF.

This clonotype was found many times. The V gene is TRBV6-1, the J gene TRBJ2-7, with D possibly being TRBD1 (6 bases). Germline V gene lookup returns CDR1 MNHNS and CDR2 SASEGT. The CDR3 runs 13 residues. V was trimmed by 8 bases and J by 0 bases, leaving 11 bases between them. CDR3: CASGRGGSYEQYF. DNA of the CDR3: TGTGCCAGCGGTCGAGGGGGCTCCTACGAGCAGTACTTC.

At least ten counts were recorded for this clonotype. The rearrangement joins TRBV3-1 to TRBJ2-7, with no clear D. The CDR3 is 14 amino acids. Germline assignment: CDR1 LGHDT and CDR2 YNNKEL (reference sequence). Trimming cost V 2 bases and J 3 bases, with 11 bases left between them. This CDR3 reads CASSQTLVGYEQYF. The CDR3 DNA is TGTGCCAGCAGCCAAACGCTAGTCGGCTACGAGCAGTACTTC.

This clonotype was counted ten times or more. CDR3 nucleotide sequence: TGTGCCAGCAGTTTTAGCGGGACAGCGACCGGGTACGAGCAGTACTTC. It specifies CASSFSGTATGYEQYF. The chain carries TRBV12-3 or TRBV12-4 and TRBJ2-7; maybe TRBD2 (8 bases). The CDR3 is 16 amino acids. V was pared by 3 bases and J by 4 bases, with 19 bases between.

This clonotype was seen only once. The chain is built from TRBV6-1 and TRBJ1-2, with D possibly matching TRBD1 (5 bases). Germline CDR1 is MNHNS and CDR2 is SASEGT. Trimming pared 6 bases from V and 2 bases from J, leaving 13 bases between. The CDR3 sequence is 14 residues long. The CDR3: CASSSRGGNYGYTF. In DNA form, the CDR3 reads TGTGCCAGCAGCTCGCGGGGCGGAAACTATGGCTACACCTTC.

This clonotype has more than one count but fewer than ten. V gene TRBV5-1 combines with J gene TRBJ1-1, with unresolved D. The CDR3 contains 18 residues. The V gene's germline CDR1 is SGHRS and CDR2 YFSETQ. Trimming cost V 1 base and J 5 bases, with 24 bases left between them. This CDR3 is CASSLFPYGRLAGTEAFF. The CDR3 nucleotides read TGCGCCAGCAGCTTGTTTCCCTACGGACGGCTTGCCGGAACTGAAGCTTTCTTT. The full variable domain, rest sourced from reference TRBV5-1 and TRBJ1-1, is KAGVTQTPRYLIKTRGQQVTLSCSPISGHRSVSWYQQTPGQGLQFLFEYFSETQRNKGNFPGRFSGRQFSNSRSEMNVSTLELGDSALYLCASSLFPYGRLAGTEAFFGQGTRLTVV.

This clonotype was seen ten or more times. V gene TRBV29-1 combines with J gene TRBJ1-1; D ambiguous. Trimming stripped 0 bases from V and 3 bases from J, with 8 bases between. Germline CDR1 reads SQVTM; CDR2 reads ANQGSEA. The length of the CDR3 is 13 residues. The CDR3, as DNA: TGCAGCGTTGAAGAGGGAGGTGACACTGAAGCTTTCTTT. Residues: CSVEEGGDTEAFF.

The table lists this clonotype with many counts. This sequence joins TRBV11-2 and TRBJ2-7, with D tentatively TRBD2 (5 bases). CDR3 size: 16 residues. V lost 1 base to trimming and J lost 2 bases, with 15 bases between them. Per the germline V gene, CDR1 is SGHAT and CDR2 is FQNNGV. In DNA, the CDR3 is TGTGCCAGCAGCTTAGTTCGACCCGACGGGGCCTACGAGCAGTACTTC. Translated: CASSLVRPDGAYEQYF.